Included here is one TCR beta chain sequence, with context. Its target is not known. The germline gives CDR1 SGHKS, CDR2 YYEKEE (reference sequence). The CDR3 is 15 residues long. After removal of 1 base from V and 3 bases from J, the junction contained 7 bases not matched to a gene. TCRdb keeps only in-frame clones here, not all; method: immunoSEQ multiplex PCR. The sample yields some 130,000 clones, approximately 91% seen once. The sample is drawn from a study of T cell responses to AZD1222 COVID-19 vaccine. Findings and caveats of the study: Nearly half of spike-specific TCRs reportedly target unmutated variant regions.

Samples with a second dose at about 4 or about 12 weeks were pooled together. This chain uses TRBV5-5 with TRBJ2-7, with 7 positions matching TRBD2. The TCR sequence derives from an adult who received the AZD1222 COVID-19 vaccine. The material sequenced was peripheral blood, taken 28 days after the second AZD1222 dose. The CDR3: CASSLTGGTDYEQYF. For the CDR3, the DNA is TGTGCCAGCAGCTTGACGGGAGGAACTGACTACGAGCAGTACTTC.